These 12 T cell receptor beta chains were sequenced from one sample in a study of CD8 T cells in ankylosing spondylitis. In TCRdb, the 5' RACE reads were re-called with MiXCR into one record per CDR3 protein. The sample yields 290,000 or so distinct CDR3 sequences, about 20% seen once. Sequences were obtained from blood, either unsorted or a sorted T cell fraction (not recorded which). Receptors were obtained from a female donor with ankylosing spondylitis or in good health (not recorded which).

This clonotype has just a few counts. The V call is TRBV7-2, the J call TRBJ2-3; 9 bases line up with TRBD1. After removal of 1 base from V and 4 bases from J, the junction contained 9 bases not matched to a gene. The CDR3 has 17 amino acids. The germline gives CDR1 SGHTA, CDR2 FQGNSA. The CDR3 DNA reads as TGTGCCAGCAGCTTAGGCCGGGACAGGGAAACTTCAGATACGCAGTATTTT. Translating gives CASSLGRDRETSDTQYF.

This sequence joins TRBV20-1 and TRBJ2-7; TRBD1 agrees at 8 bases. Germline V gives CDR1 DFQATT, CDR2 SNEGSKA (reference sequence). The V gene end was trimmed by 6 bases and the J gene end by 7 bases; junction bases not matched to a gene: 11. The CDR3 totals 13 residues. The CDR3 region has the DNA TGCAGTGCCGCACCAGGGGGCCTGGGGGAGCAGTACTTC. Amino acid sequence: CSAAPGGLGEQYF.

This clonotype appeared a few times. This chain links TRBV20-1 with TRBJ2-5; D could derive from TRBD1 or TRBD2 (6 bases each). Germline V gives CDR1 DFQATT, CDR2 SNEGSKA (reference sequence). V lost 0 bases and J 3 bases, leaving 14 bases between the germline ends. The CDR3 covers 15 residues. CDR3 residues: CSARDSTGAKETQYF. CDR3 sequence (DNA): TGCAGTGCTAGAGATTCTACGGGGGCGAAAGAGACCCAGTACTTC.

CDR3 in DNA: TGTGCCACCAGTGATCCGCCCGGATCTGAAGCTTTCTTT. It yields the protein CATSDPPGSEAFF. V is TRBV24-1 and J is TRBJ1-1; D remains unclear. The CDR3 has 13 residues. Germline lookup yields CDR1 KGHDR and CDR2 SFDVKD. V was trimmed by 3 bases and J by 6 bases, leaving 10 bases between them.

J is TRBJ1-1 and V is TRBV20-1, with D maybe TRBD1 (6 bases). The CDR3 extends over 15 amino acids. Per the germline V gene, CDR1 is DFQATT and CDR2 is SNEGSKA (reference sequence). Trimming took off 5 bases at V and 4 bases at J, with 20 bases between the two ends. The CDR3 here is CSAGTRTGSSTEAFF. The CDR3 DNA sequence: TGCAGTGCTGGTACCAGAACAGGGAGCTCCACTGAAGCTTTCTTT.

This clonotype showed up just a few times. This chain uses TRBV25-1 with TRBJ2-2; D gene unclear. Trimming shortened V by 2 bases and J by 8 bases, and 21 bases separated the two germline ends. Germline-derived CDR1 and CDR2 are MGHDK and SYGVNS. This CDR3 contains 17 residues. Here the CDR3 reads CASSERYGGVSTGELFF. The DNA for the CDR3 is TGTGCCAGCAGTGAAAGGTACGGCGGTGTATCGACGGGGGAGCTGTTTTTT.

This clonotype was seen a handful of times. This sequence joins TRBV6-1 and TRBJ2-1; 7 bases are shared with TRBD2. This CDR3 has 16 residues. Germline-derived CDR1 and CDR2 are MNHNS and SASEGT. Trimming cost V 5 bases and J 5 bases; bases outside gene matches: 12. The CDR3 bases are TGTGCCAGCAGTCTTCTGGGACTAAACCCGAACAATGAGCAGTTCTTC. Residues: CASSLLGLNPNNEQFF.

This clonotype has a handful of counts. V and J are TRBV4-3 and TRBJ2-3; D is perhaps TRBD2 (7 bases). Germline V gene data show CDR1 as LGHNA and CDR2 as YSLEER. This CDR3 comprises 13 residues. The V end lost 0 bases, the J end lost 11 bases, and 12 bases lay between the germline ends. CDR3 amino acids: CASSQEGGDEQYF. The CDR3 region has the DNA TGCGCCAGCAGCCAAGAAGGGGGGGATGAGCAGTATTTT.

This clonotype was seen at least ten times. The chain combines TRBV4-3 with TRBJ2-1; tentative D call: TRBD2 (6 bases). Germline values: CDR1 LGHNA, CDR2 YSLEER. The CDR3 sequence is 15 residues long. V dropped 3 bases and J dropped 8 bases, with 17 bases sitting between them. The CDR3 sequence is CASSQSGTPEDEQFF. DNA of the CDR3: TGCGCCAGCAGCCAGTCCGGGACTCCGGAGGATGAGCAGTTCTTC.

The chain is built from TRBV20-1 and TRBJ2-1; no reliable D call. Per the germline V gene, CDR1 is DFQATT and CDR2 is SNEGSKA (reference sequence). V lost 0 bases, J lost 8 bases, and 2 bases lay in between. This CDR3 is 10 amino acids long. The CDR3 spells CSARDHEQFF. In DNA, the CDR3 is TGCAGTGCTAGAGATCATGAGCAGTTCTTC.

The gene calls are TRBV5-5 and TRBJ1-5, with D unclear. This CDR3 contains 16 residues. CDR1 SGHKS and CDR2 YYEKEE come from the germline V gene (reference sequence). V was cut by 1 base and J by 1 base, with 12 bases left in between. The CDR3 loop reads CASSLYGVPSNQPQHF. The DNA for the CDR3 is TGTGCCAGCAGCTTGTATGGGGTACCAAGCAATCAGCCCCAGCATTTT.

This clonotype turned up a few times. The J gene is TRBJ2-2, the V gene TRBV20-1; D ambiguous. This CDR3 comprises 14 residues. The germline V gene encodes CDR1 DFQATT and CDR2 SNEGSKA (reference sequence). V dropped 1 base and J dropped 7 bases, with 13 bases sitting between them. The CDR3 DNA follows: TGCAGTGCTAGAGGCGGACCCACGGTCGGGGAGCTGTTTTTT. It is translated as CSARGGPTVGELFF.